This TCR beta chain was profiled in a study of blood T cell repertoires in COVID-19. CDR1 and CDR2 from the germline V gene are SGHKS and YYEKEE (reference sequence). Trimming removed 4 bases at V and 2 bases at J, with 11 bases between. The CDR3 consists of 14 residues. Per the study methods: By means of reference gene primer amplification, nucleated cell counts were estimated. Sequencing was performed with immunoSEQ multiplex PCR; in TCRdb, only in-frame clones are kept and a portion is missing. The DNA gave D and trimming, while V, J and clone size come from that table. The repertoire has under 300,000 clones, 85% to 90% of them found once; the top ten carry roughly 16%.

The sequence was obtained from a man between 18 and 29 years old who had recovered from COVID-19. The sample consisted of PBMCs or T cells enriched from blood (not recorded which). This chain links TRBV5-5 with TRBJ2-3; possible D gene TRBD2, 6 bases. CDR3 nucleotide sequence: TGTGCCAGCAGCCGGGGACTGGACACAGATACGCAGTATTTT. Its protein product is CASSRGLDTDTQYF.